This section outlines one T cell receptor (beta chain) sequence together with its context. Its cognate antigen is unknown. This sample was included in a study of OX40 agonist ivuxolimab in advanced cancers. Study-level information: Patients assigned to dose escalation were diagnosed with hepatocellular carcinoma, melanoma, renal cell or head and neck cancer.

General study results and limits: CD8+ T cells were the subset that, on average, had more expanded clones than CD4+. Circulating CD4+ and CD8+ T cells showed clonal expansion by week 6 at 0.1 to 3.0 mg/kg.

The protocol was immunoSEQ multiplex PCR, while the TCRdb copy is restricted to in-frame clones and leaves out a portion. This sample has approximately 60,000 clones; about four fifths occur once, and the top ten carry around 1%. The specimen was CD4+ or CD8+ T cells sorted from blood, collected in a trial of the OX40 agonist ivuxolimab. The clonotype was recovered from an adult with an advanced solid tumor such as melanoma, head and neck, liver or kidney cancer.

CDR3 DNA: TGTGCCACCGAACTAGCGGGTTTTTACAATGAGCAGTTCTTC. Protein product: CATELAGFYNEQFF. J is TRBJ2-1 and V is TRBV28, with 9 bases aligning to TRBD2. The CDR3 has 14 residues. The V segment lost 10 bases and the J segment 4 bases; nucleotides outside the gene matches: 8. Per the germline V gene, CDR1 is MDHEN and CDR2 is SYDVKM.